This T cell receptor (beta chain) was sequenced for a study of cytomegalovirus exposure and HLA in healthy donors. Study-wide results and limits: Follow-up analysis later connected one missense variant in DCLRE1C with trimming of TCR beta V- and J-genes. Accurate prediction of HLA-A and HLA-B alleles (for most subjects) was reportedly achieved from TCR beta sequences. There were some public TCRs occurring in many donors, but most TCR sequences were rare.

The CDR3 sequence is 11 residues long. V shed 7 bases and J shed 6 bases, with 12 bases lying between them. Germline CDR1 SQVTM, CDR2 ANQGSEA. PCR primers comprised 60 Vbeta and 13 Jbeta primers. Clones were read by immunoSEQ multiplex PCR, and TCRdb kept only the in-frame ones, dropping some. This table holds 74,000 or so clones, about 70% found once. A word on this clone: Its antigen remains unknown.

The clonotype originates from a woman in her thirties in good health and CMV-seronegative. The source material was PBMCs. The rearrangement uses TRBV29-1 and TRBJ1-2; a weak D match, TRBD1 (6 bases). DNA for the CDR3: TGCAGCGGGGACACCGTGGATGGCTACACCTTC. Amino acids: CSGDTVDGYTF.